The clone carrying this TCR beta chain has more than one count but fewer than ten. The target antigen is unknown. The study sequenced cultured CD4+ T cell DNA using the Oncomine TCR Beta short-read assay. MiXCR, run by TCRdb on the PCR reads, gives a single entry per CDR3 protein. Of about 12,000 distinct CDR3 sequences listed, roughly 54% are singletons. The data originate from a study of vaccination and CD4 T cells after COVID-19. Study in general: Post-diagnosis, post-COVID samples were collected after a median 101 days, ranging 35 to 161.

This CDR3 comprises 17 residues. Germline V gene data show CDR1 as MNHNS and CDR2 as SASEGT. With V trimmed by 6 bases and J by 4 bases, 11 bases remained unmatched. The treatment was: roughly 11-day PBMC culture with coronavirus spike peptide pools or control peptides (ViraFEST assay). Convalescent patients tested SARS-CoV-2 PCR positive from March to December 2020, before Alpha, Beta and Delta emerged. The sample was CD4+ T cells from blood, cultured in vitro. The V and J genes are TRBV6-1 and TRBJ2-2; 10 positions agree with TRBD2. The sequence was obtained from a human donor who had recovered from COVID-19. In nucleotides, the CDR3 is TGTGCCAGCAGCTTCACAAGCGGGAGGGCCGGCACCGGGGAGCTGTTTTTT. Translation: CASSFTSGRAGTGELFF.